This T cell receptor (beta chain) is from a study of blood T cell repertoires in COVID-19. Original methodology: Reference gene primers were amplified, and this amplification served to estimate nucleated cell counts. Repertoires were generated with immunoSEQ multiplex PCR, while TCRdb's copy carries only in-frame clones and drops some. The D gene and trimming were derived from the DNA, and the V and J assignments and clone size from that table. The data contain tens of thousands of clones, about 80% of them singletons. There are a few counts of this clone. V was trimmed by 1 base and J by 8 bases, leaving 10 bases between them. CDR3 length: 12 residues. Germline CDR1 and CDR2: SGHNT and YYREEE (reference sequence).

This TCR was sampled from a man aged 55 to 69 with active or convalescent COVID-19. The sequenced sample was peripheral blood. The V gene is TRBV5-4, the J gene TRBJ2-7; a possible D gene is TRBD1 (5 bases). The CDR3 spells CASSLSTDKQYF. CDR3 DNA sequence: TGTGCCAGCAGCTTGTCGACAGATAAGCAGTACTTC.